The 28 T cell receptor beta chains below come from one sample, sequenced in a study of blood T cells in healthy people across ages. Then a second PCR, running roughly 7 to 11 cycles, was carried out with a sample-barcoded 5' primer and a J-beta primer mix. TCRdb independently ran MiXCR on the 5' RACE reads; one entry per CDR3 protein. The table includes more than 1,400,000 distinct CDR3 sequences, roughly 40% detected once. The sequenced sample consisted of blood. The receptors stem from a woman aged 18-29 years in good health.

This clonotype has only a few counts. V is TRBV7-2 and J is TRBJ2-7; TRBD1 matches at 7 bases. This CDR3 spans 16 amino acids. Losses at the gene ends were 1 base for V and 1 base for J; bases not matched to a gene: 7. Germline V gene sequence: CDR1 SGHTA, CDR2 FQGNSA. The CDR3 coding sequence is TGTGCCAGCAGCTTAGTCGGGCAGGGGGTATCCTACGAGCAGTACTTC. Translation: CASSLVGQGVSYEQYF.

V is TRBV12-3 or TRBV12-4 and J is TRBJ2-1; 10 bases align to TRBD2. The J call is doubtful: the DNA matches TRBJ2-7 better. The CDR3 has 18 amino acids. Written as DNA, the CDR3 is TGTGCCAGCAGTTTAGCTGTGGCTAGCGGGAGCTCCTACAATGAGCAGTACTTC. Amino acids: CASSLAVASGSSYNEQYF.

The rearrangement links TRBV4-1 to TRBJ2-7; 10 nucleotides line up with TRBD2. Germline-derived CDR1 and CDR2 are MGHRA and YSYEKL. The J segment lost 0 bases and the V segment lost 3 bases, leaving 5 bases of the junction unmatched. The CDR3 has 16 amino acids. The CDR3 DNA reads TGCGCCAGCAGCCAGGCGATAGCGGGAGGCTCCTACGAGCAGTACTTC. This codes for CASSQAIAGGSYEQYF.

The chain has TRBV10-2 and TRBJ2-1, with D unresolved. This CDR3 comprises 14 residues. V was clipped by 7 bases and J by 2 bases, with 12 bases between them. CDR1 is WSHSY and CDR2 is SAAADI in the germline V gene. DNA of the CDR3: TGCGCCAGCATGAACGGGCGGACCTACAATGAGCAGTTCTTC. Protein sequence: CASMNGRTYNEQFF.

This clonotype was seen more than once but under ten times. The V gene is TRBV25-1, the J gene TRBJ2-7, with 8 nucleotides matching TRBD1. Looked up from germline, CDR1 is MGHDK and CDR2 is SYGVNS. The CDR3 loop spans 19 amino acids. J lost 1 base, V lost 2 bases, and 16 bases had no gene match. In DNA, the CDR3 is TGTGCCAGCAGTGAAATCCTATATCCCGGACAGGGAAAATCCTACGAGCAGTACTTC. It is translated as CASSEILYPGQGKSYEQYF.

This clonotype was seen a few times. The chain is built from TRBV29-1 and TRBJ2-7; no reliable D call. Germline CDR1 and CDR2: SQVTM and ANQGSEA. The CDR3 has 13 residues. V lost 2 bases and J 7 bases, leaving 15 bases between the germline ends. CDR3 bases: TGCAGCGTTGAAAGACCGCTTGGTATGGAGCAGTACTTC. This codes for CSVERPLGMEQYF.

Notes on this clonotype: The DNA is left out, because the CDR3 cannot be placed on it with certainty; the CDR3 is given as TCRdb lists it. The CDR3 spells CASSFGPGGAADTQYF. The chain couples TRBV7-2 to TRBJ2-3; the tabulated D call, TRBD2, remains unverified against the DNA. The CDR3 is made up of 16 amino acids, end residues included. The germline V gene encodes CDR1 SGHTA and CDR2 FQGNSA.

V usage is TRBV30 and J usage is TRBJ2-3; D gene ambiguous. The CDR3 consists of 13 residues. With 2 bases removed from V and 5 bases from J, the gap between germline ends came to 11 bases. CDR1 and CDR2 from the germline V gene are GTSNPN and SVGIG (reference sequence). The CDR3 loop is CAWSPQAGDTQYF. CDR3 coding DNA: TGTGCCTGGAGTCCCCAGGCAGGAGATACGCAGTATTTT.

The rearrangement joins TRBV27 to TRBJ2-7; the D is unclear. Germline V gives CDR1 MNHEY, CDR2 SMNVEV (reference sequence). The CDR3 consists of 14 residues. Trimming removed 3 bases from V and 2 bases from J, with 11 bases in between. The CDR3 spells CASSFQPSAYEQYF. CDR3 DNA sequence: TGTGCCAGCAGTTTTCAACCGTCAGCCTACGAGCAGTACTTC.

This clonotype was detected a few times. V gene TRBV12-3 or TRBV12-4 combines with J gene TRBJ2-5; tentative D call: TRBD2 (6 bases). This CDR3 is built from 16 residues. Trimming pared 0 bases from V and 3 bases from J, leaving 14 bases between. The CDR3 DNA sequence: TGTGCCAGCAGTTTAGCGGTACGGGCGGGAAAAGAGACCCAGTACTTC. This translates into CASSLAVRAGKETQYF.

The rearrangement uses TRBV14 and TRBJ2-7, with a possible D match to TRBD1 (6 bases). Germline V gene data show CDR1 as SGHDN and CDR2 as FVKESK. The CDR3 loop spans 13 amino acids. V lost 4 bases, J lost 6 bases, and 13 bases lay in between. The CDR3 reads CASSLRTVSEQYF. CDR3 coding DNA: TGTGCCAGCAGCCTACGGACAGTATCCGAGCAGTACTTC.

This clonotype was observed a handful of times. The CDR3 protein is CASSLGTERRQFF. The CDR3 DNA reads TGTGCCAGCAGTCTAGGGACGGAGAGAAGGCAGTTCTTC. This chain joins TRBV12-3 or TRBV12-4 and TRBJ2-1; possibly TRBD1 or TRBD2 for D (5 bases each). The CDR3 covers 13 residues. The germline V and J ends were trimmed by 5 bases and 12 bases, with 17 bases remaining between them.

The chain is built from TRBV7-2 and TRBJ2-3; D may be TRBD1 or TRBD2 (7 bases each). The CDR3 runs 16 residues. The germline V gene has CDR1 SGHTA and CDR2 FQGNSA. Trimming took 4 bases from V and 0 from J, leaving 14 bases between them. CDR3 in DNA: TGTGCCAGCAGCTCCTGGGGGGGACAGAGCACAGATACGCAGTATTTT. Translation: CASSSWGGQSTDTQYF. The variable domain in full, completed from reference TRBV7-2 and TRBJ2-3, reads GAGVSQSPSNKVTEKGKDVELRCDPISGHTALYWYRQSLGQGLEFLIYFQGNSAPDKSGLPSDRFSAERTGGSVSTLTIQRTQQEDSAVYLCASSSWGGQSTDTQYFGPGTRLTVL.

The J gene is TRBJ1-5, the V gene TRBV7-9; the D gene is possibly TRBD1 (5 bases). V was pared by 5 bases and J by 9 bases, with 17 bases between. CDR1 SEHNR and CDR2 FQNEAQ come from the germline V gene (reference sequence). CDR3 length: 14 amino acids. Here the CDR3 reads CASSPAGGIGPQHF. CDR3 DNA sequence: TGTGCCAGCAGCCCAGCTGGGGGGATCGGGCCCCAGCATTTT.

This clonotype occurred a few times. The rearrangement joins TRBV6-6 to TRBJ1-6; D ambiguous. The V end was cut by 0 bases, the J end by 7 bases, with 10 bases between. The CDR3 is made up of 15 amino acids. Germline loops: CDR1 MNHNY, CDR2 SVGAGI (reference sequence). CDR3 nucleotides: TGTGCCAGCAGTTACTCGACGGAGAGGAATTCACCCCTCCACTTT. Protein: CASSYSTERNSPLHF.

The table lists this clonotype with a few counts. The genes are TRBV20-1 and TRBJ1-6, with 9 bases fitting TRBD1. V shed 6 bases, J shed 7 bases, and the junction held 7 bases outside the gene matches. Germline CDR1 DFQATT, CDR2 SNEGSKA (reference sequence). This CDR3 region has 14 residues. The CDR3 sequence: CSAPAGTGNSPLHF. The CDR3 nucleotides are TGCAGTGCCCCGGCCGGGACAGGGAATTCACCCCTCCACTTT.

J is TRBJ2-3 and V is TRBV10-3; 7 nucleotides agree with TRBD2. Germline V gene sequence: CDR1 ENHRY, CDR2 SYGVKD. Losses at the gene ends were 11 bases for V and 0 bases for J; bases not matched to a gene: 5. The CDR3 loop spans 13 amino acids. DNA of the CDR3: TGTGCCGCCCGCGGGGGAAGCACAGATACGCAGTATTTT. This translates into CAARGGSTDTQYF.

This clonotype appeared a few times. The chain joins TRBV10-2 to TRBJ2-5, with 7 bases identical to TRBD2. Germline CDR1 reads WSHSY; CDR2 reads SAAADI. The length of the CDR3 is 14 residues. V shed 4 bases, J shed 5 bases, and the junction held 7 bases outside the gene matches. The CDR3 spells CASSGAGYRETQYF. The DNA for the CDR3 is TGCGCCAGCAGTGGAGCGGGATATAGGGAGACCCAGTACTTC.

This clonotype appeared many times. V gene TRBV2 combines with J gene TRBJ2-2, with TRBD1 matching 8 bases. In germline, CDR1 is SNHLY, CDR2 FYNNEI. V shed 6 bases, J shed 1 base, and the junction held 4 bases outside the gene matches. The CDR3 covers 15 residues. The DNA for the CDR3 is TGTGCCAGCAGGCCCGGGACAGGGAACACCGGGGAGCTGTTTTTT. Its translation is CASRPGTGNTGELFF.

This clonotype was recorded at least ten times. J is TRBJ2-3 and V is TRBV29-1, with 9 bases matching TRBD2. The CDR3 runs 14 residues. V shed 7 bases and J 5 bases; nucleotides not matched to a gene: 10. Germline CDR1 and CDR2: SQVTM and ANQGSEA. The CDR3 protein is CSAELSGGGDTQYF. The CDR3 DNA is TGCAGCGCTGAGCTTAGCGGGGGAGGAGATACGCAGTATTTT.

About this clonotype: The junction differs from germline at one of its ends, possibly a read error. The DNA for the CDR3 is TGTGTCAGCAGGGAGGGTGTCGGTGAGCAGTTCTTC. As protein: CVSREGVGEQFF. V and J are TRBV12-3 or TRBV12-4 and TRBJ2-1; 7 positions match TRBD2. The CDR3 runs 12 residues.

The gene calls are TRBV20-1 and TRBJ2-1; D uncertain. CDR1 and CDR2 (germline): DFQATT, SNEGSKA (reference sequence). The V and J ends lost 6 bases and 0 bases respectively, with 9 bases between them. The CDR3 loop spans 13 amino acids. The CDR3 bases are TGCAGTGCCGACTCCAACTCCTACAATGAGCAGTTCTTC. This encodes CSADSNSYNEQFF.

This clonotype has a handful of counts. The V gene is TRBV5-1, the J gene TRBJ2-3, with D tentatively TRBD1 (5 bases). V was shortened by 1 base and J by 0 bases, with 9 bases between the two germline ends. Germline V CDR1 and CDR2: SGHRS, YFSETQ. The CDR3 contains 15 residues. The CDR3 protein is CASSLQGSSTDTQYF. CDR3 bases: TGCGCCAGCAGCTTGCAGGGATCGAGCACAGATACGCAGTATTTT.

The rearrangement joins TRBV3-1 to TRBJ2-7, with a weak D call TRBD2 (5 bases). The V and J ends lost 1 base and 6 bases respectively, with 19 bases between them. In germline, CDR1 is LGHDT, CDR2 YNNKEL (reference sequence). This CDR3 spans 16 amino acids. The CDR3 bases are TGTGCCAGCAGCCAAGTTCGCCTAGCCCGCCCCCGCGAGCAGTACTTC. Residues: CASSQVRLARPREQYF.

The rearrangement joins TRBV7-3 to TRBJ2-5; D is unresolved. The CDR3 sequence is 15 residues long. Trimming shortened V by 4 bases and J by 1 base, and 13 bases separated the two germline ends. Germline V lookup: CDR1 SGHTA, CDR2 FQGTGA. The CDR3 is CASSSPGGVQETQYF. The CDR3 DNA follows: TGTGCCAGCAGCTCCCCTGGTGGTGTCCAAGAGACCCAGTACTTC.

This sequence joins TRBV12-3 or TRBV12-4 and TRBJ2-1, with D possibly being TRBD2 (5 bases). The J call is in doubt because the DNA end fits TRBJ2-7 better. CDR3 size: 16 residues. The CDR3 DNA reads as TGTGCCAGCAGTTTTGGGGAACTAGGTAGGCTCCGGGAGCAGTACTTC. It specifies CASSFGELGRLREQYF.

This clonotype was seen repeatedly, ten times or more. An end of the junction does not agree with germline; a read error may underlie this. In DNA, the CDR3 is TGTGCCAGCAGTGTAGCGGGAGGCCTCTCCTACGAGCAGTACTTC. The encoded protein is CASSVAGGLSYEQYF. The rearrangement joins TRBV9 to TRBJ2-7; 10 bases line up with TRBD2. The CDR3 spans 15 residues. In germline, CDR1 is SGDLS, CDR2 YYNGEE.

Comments on this clonotype: A much larger clone is a single base away; this may be a read error. This chain connects TRBV25-1 to TRBJ2-5; TRBD1 or TRBD2 may be the D gene (6 bases each). CDR3 length equals 14 residues. Germline V gene lookup returns CDR1 MGHDK and CDR2 SYGVNS. Between the trimmed V and J ends, which lost 7 bases and 11 bases, there was a span of 23 bases. Here the CDR3 DNA reads TGTGCCAGCATTGGGACGGGGGCGGGGAATGAGCAGTACTTC. Translation gives CASIGTGAGNEQYF.